The entry below gives a single T cell receptor (beta chain) sequence along with its context. This entry is derived from a study of identifying expanded T cells in peripheral blood. V lost 2 bases and J lost 4, with 6 bases in between. CDR3 size: 12 residues. The germline V gene encodes CDR1 GTSNPN and CDR2 SVGIG (reference sequence). Sequencing used immunoSEQ multiplex PCR; TCRdb keeps in-frame clones, though not all of them. This sample has around 84,000 clones, with over 85% found just once. The clonotype comes from a person aged 18-70 years in good health. The sample comprised blood. The chain employs TRBV30 and TRBJ1-3, with D hard to call. The CDR3 DNA follows: TGTGCCTGGAGTTCAGACGGAAACACCATATATTTT. This gives the protein CAWSSDGNTIYF. Together with reference TRBV30 and TRBJ1-3, the CDR3 gives the full variable domain: SQTIHQWPATLVQPVGSPLSLECTVEGTSNPNLYWYRQAAGRGLQLLFYSVGIGQISSEVPQNLSASRPQDRQFILSSKKLLLSDSGFYLCAWSSDGNTIYFGEGSWLTVV.